The clone carrying this T cell receptor beta chain was recorded once. The source of the sample is a study of blood T cell repertoires in COVID-19. Method: immunoSEQ multiplex PCR; TCRdb's copy keeps in-frame clones and lacks some. Of 85,000 to 110,000 clones listed, more than 80% are singletons. The CDR3 consists of 14 residues. V lost 4 bases, J lost 3 bases, and 5 bases stayed unmatched. The V gene's germline CDR1 is LGHNA and CDR2 YNFKEQ. This TCR derives from a woman aged 60-70 years with acute or convalescent COVID-19. The sequencing input was peripheral blood. This chain connects TRBV4-2 to TRBJ1-1, with TRBD1 identical over 7 bases. CDR3 sequence: CASSLHQGDTEAFF. CDR3 sequence (DNA): TGTGCCAGCAGCCTCCATCAGGGGGACACTGAAGCTTTCTTT.